This T cell receptor (beta chain) was captured by sequencing in a study of T-cell reconstitution after alpha-beta-depleted transplantation in children (dated by TCRdb to 2016 to 2017). For the study in its entirety: The study quantitatively tracked T-cell immune reconstitution after TCRalphabeta/CD19-depleted allogeneic hematopoietic cell transplantation in children using TCR repertoire profiling.

The CDR3 covers 15 residues, taking in both the cysteine and the phenylalanine. Kept here is only the CDR3 DNA, which spans 45 bases and is read in frame from base 1. V sheds 1 base and J sheds 0 bases, leaving 9 bases between their ends. According to the germline V gene (reference sequence), CDR1 reads LGHDT and CDR2 reads YNNKEL. Overall study results and their limits: The apparently early recovery of alphabetaT-cell counts about two months after transplant reportedly depended on only several hundred rapidly expanded clones that came from non-depleted graft cells. The high TCRbeta diversity at day 60 in some patients was ascribed to recipient T cells and intrathymic progenitors that had survived conditioning. Over the following months the frequencies of hyperexpanded clones went down, and after one year T-cell counts and TCRbeta diversity were mostly credited to newly produced T cells.

With respect to this clonotype: What antigen it recognizes has not been identified. No qualities accompany the bases; no much larger clone lies one base away.

Taken with the paper, the label for treatment or condition translates to: allogeneic hematopoietic cell transplantation with graft depleted of TCRalphabeta T cells and CD19 B cells. Transplant recipients were children who received TCRalphabeta/CD19-depleted allogeneic hematopoietic cell grafts. The receptor library was made with PCR. The reads were generated on an Illumina HiSeq 2500. TCR library preparation used molecular barcoding, with unique molecular identifiers applied to normalize quantification of the TCRbeta repertoire. Clones were called with MiXCR by TCRdb after fastp trimmed the public reads at Q25, and only in-frame beta chains were retained. Identical CDR3 proteins give one entry, which carries the most common genes and DNA. For this sample the table gives about 250,000 distinct CDR3 sequences, of which 20% to 30% were detected only once. The ten largest account for 4% to 5.5% of the sample.

The V and J segments used are TRBV3-1 and TRBJ1-1; a confident D gene designation cannot be given. This sequence originates from a female patient between 2 and 15 years old who had a stem cell transplant for congenital amegakaryocytic thrombocytopenia, so the T cells may come from the graft donor. The sample was PBMCs, mostly from graft donor cells, taken 360 days after TCRalphabeta/CD19-depleted stem cell transplant. The nucleotide sequence reads TGTGCCAGCAGCCAAGGTCTCAGGATGAACACTGAAGCTTTCTTT. This codes for CASSQGLRMNTEAFF.